This TCR beta chain was identified in a study of beta chain features in type 1 diabetes. Only a few counts were recorded for this clone. Its antigen is currently unknown. Findings of the study overall: Type 1 diabetes patients showed a moderate but significant shortening of TCRB CDR3s in all four CD4+ subsets.

Trimming took off 4 bases at V and 1 base at J, with 23 bases between the two ends. This CDR3 comprises 18 residues. The germline V gene has CDR1 SGHNT and CDR2 YYREEE (reference sequence). Every bit of the isolated RNA underwent reverse transcription, so sequencing read expressed TCRB transcripts. The table came from immunoSEQ multiplex PCR; TCRdb's copy has only in-frame clones and leaves some out. This sample has about 280,000 clones; 15% occur once, and the top ten carry approximately 0.015%. This sequence originates from a man aged 18 to 29 with type 1 diabetes. Sample: naive CD4+ T cells from blood. The V and J genes are TRBV5-4 and TRBJ1-1, with a tentative D call TRBD1 (5 bases). CDR3 region: CASSGPPRGGPKNTEAFF. For the CDR3, the DNA is TGTGCCAGCAGCGGGCCCCCAAGGGGAGGACCAAAGAACACTGAAGCTTTCTTT.